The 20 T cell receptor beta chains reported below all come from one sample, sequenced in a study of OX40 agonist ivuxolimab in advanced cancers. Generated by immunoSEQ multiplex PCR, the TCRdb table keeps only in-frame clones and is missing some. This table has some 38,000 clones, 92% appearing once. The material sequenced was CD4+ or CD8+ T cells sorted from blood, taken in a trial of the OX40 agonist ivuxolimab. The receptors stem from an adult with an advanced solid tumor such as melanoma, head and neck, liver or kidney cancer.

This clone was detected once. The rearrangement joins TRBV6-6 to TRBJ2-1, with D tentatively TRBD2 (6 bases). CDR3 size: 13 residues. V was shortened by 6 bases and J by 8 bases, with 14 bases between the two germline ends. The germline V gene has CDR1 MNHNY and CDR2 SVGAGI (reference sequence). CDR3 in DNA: TGTGCCAGCAGACCCTCCTGGGAGGATGAGCAGTTCTTC. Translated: CASRPSWEDEQFF.

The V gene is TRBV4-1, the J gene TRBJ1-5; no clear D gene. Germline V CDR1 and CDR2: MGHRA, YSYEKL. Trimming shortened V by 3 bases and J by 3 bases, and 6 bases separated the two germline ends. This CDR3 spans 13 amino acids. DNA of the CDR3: TGCGCCAGCAGCCAGGGCATCAATCAGCCCCAGCATTTT. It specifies CASSQGINQPQHF.

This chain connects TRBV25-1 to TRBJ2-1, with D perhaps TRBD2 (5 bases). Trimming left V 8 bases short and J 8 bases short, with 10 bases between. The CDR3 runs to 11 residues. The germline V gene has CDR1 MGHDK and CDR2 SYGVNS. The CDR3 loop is CASLLGDEQFF. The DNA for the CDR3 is TGTGCCAGCCTACTAGGCGATGAGCAGTTCTTC.

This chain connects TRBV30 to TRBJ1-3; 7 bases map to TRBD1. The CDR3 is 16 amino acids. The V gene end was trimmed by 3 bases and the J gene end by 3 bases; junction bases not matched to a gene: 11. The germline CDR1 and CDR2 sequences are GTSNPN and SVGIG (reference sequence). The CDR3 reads CAWRSQRGQVGNTIYF. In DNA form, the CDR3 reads TGTGCCTGGAGATCCCAAAGGGGGCAGGTTGGAAACACCATATATTTT.

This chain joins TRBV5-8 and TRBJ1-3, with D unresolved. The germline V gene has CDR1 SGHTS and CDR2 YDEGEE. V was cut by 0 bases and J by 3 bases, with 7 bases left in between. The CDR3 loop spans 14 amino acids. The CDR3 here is CASSLVIGGNTIYF. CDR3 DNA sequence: TGTGCCAGCAGCTTGGTGATCGGTGGAAACACCATATATTTT.

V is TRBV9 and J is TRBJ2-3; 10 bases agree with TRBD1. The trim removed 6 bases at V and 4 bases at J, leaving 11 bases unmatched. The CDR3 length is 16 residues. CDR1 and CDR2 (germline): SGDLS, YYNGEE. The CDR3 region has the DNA TGTGCCAGCACTCCCAGAGGGGACAGGGGAGCAGATACGCAGTATTTT. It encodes CASTPRGDRGADTQYF.

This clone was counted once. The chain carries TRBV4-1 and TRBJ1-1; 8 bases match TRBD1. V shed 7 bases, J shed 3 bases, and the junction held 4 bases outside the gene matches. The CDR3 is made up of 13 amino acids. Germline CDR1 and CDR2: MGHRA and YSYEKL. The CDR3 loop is CASTGQGDTEAFF. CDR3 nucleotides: TGCGCCAGCACTGGACAGGGTGACACTGAAGCTTTCTTT.

The CDR3 spells CASSLGVSGLYEQYF. Written as DNA, the CDR3 is TGTGCCAGCAGCTTAGGAGTTTCAGGGTTGTACGAGCAGTACTTC. The chain uses TRBV7-2 and TRBJ2-7; tentatively, D is TRBD1 (5 bases). Per germline, CDR1 SGHTA and CDR2 FQGNSA. V gave up 1 base and J gave up 4 bases, with 14 bases separating them. CDR3 length equals 15 residues.

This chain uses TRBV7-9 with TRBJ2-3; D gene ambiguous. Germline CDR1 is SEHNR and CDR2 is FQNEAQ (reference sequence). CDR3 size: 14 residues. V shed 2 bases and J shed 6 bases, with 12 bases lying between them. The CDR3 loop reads CASSLSLIPDTQYF. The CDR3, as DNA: TGTGCCAGCAGCTTAAGCCTGATTCCGGATACGCAGTATTTT.

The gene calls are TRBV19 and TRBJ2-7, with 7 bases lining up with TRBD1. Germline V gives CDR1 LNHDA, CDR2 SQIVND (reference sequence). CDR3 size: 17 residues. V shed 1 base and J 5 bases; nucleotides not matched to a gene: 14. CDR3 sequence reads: CASSIVFVGGEFNEQYF. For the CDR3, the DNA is TGTGCCAGTAGTATAGTCTTTGTAGGGGGCGAATTTAACGAGCAGTACTTC. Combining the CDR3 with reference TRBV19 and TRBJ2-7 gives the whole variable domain DGGITQSPKYLFRKEGQNVTLSCEQNLNHDAMYWYRQDPGQGLRLIYYSQIVNDFQKGDIAEGYSVSREKKESFPLTVTSAQKNPTAFYLCASSIVFVGGEFNEQYFGPGTRLTVT.

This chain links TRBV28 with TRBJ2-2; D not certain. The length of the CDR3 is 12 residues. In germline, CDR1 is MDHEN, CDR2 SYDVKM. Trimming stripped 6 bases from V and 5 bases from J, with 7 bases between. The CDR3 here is CASSWGTGELFF. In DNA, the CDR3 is TGTGCCAGCAGCTGGGGTACCGGGGAGCTGTTTTTT.

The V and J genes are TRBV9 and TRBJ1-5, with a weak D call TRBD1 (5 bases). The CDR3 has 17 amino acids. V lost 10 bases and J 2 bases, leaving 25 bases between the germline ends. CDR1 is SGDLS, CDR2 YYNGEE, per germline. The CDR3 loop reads CARQYLQAGCGNQPQHF. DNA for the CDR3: TGTGCCCGTCAGTATCTACAGGCTGGGTGTGGCAATCAGCCCCAGCATTTT.

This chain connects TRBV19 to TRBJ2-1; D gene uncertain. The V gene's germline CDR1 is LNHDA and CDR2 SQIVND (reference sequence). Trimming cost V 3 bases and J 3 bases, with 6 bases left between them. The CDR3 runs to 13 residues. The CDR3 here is CASSMVGYNEQFF. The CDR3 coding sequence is TGTGCCAGTAGTATGGTAGGCTACAATGAGCAGTTCTTC.

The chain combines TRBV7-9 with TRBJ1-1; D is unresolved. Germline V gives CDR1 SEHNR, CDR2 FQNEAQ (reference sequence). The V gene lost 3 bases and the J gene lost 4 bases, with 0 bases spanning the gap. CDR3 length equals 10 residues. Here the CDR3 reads CASSFTEAFF. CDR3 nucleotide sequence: TGTGCCAGCAGCTTCACTGAAGCTTTCTTT.

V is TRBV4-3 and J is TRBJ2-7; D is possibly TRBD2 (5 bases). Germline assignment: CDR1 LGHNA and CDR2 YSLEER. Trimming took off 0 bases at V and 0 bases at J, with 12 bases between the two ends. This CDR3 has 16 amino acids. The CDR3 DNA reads TGCGCCAGCAGCCAAGAGCAGGTACTAGGCTCCTACGAGCAGTACTTC. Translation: CASSQEQVLGSYEQYF.

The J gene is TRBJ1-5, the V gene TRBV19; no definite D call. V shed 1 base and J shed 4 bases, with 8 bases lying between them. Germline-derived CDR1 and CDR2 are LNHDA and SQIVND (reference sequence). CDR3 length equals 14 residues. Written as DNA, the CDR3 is TGTGCCAGTAGTATAGCGGCGGGAAATCAGCCCCAGCATTTT. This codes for CASSIAAGNQPQHF.

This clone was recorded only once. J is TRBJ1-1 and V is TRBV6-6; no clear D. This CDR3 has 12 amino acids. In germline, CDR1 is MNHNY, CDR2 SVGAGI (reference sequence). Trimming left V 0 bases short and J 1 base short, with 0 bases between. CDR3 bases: TGTGCCAGCAGTTACTCGAACACTGAAGCTTTCTTT. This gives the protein CASSYSNTEAFF.

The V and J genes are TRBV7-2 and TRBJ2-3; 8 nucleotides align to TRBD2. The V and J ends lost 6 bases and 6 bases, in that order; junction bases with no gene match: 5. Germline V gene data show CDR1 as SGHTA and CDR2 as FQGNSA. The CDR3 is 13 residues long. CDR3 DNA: TGTGCCAGCAGTTTGGGACTAGTGGATACGCAGTATTTT. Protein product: CASSLGLVDTQYF.

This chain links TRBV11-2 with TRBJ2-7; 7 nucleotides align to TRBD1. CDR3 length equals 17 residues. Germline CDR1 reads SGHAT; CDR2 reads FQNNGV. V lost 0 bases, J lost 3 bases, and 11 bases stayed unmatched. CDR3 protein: CASSLERGRLGVYEQYF. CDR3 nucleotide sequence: TGTGCCAGCAGCTTAGAAAGGGGGCGCCTAGGGGTCTACGAGCAGTACTTC.

The CDR3 sequence is CASSLYRGDTGELFF. DNA of the CDR3: TGTGCCAGCAGTTTATACAGGGGGGACACCGGGGAGCTGTTTTTT. The chain is built from TRBV27 and TRBJ2-2; 8 bases align to TRBD1. Per germline, CDR1 MNHEY and CDR2 SMNVEV (reference sequence). This CDR3 region has 15 residues. Trimming cost V 1 base and J 3 bases; bases outside gene matches: 1.